This TCR beta chain appears in the sequencing data of a study of OX40 agonist ivuxolimab in advanced cancers. Whole-study results and caveats: Some nonresponders also had low normalized T-cell clonal expansion. The specificity for antigen of the expanded peripheral T cells was not determined.

As concerns this clone: Its target is not known.

Blood sampling took place at baseline, cycle 4 day 1, and cycle 7 day 1. Generated by immunoSEQ multiplex PCR, the TCRdb table keeps only in-frame clones and is missing some. Of roughly 35,000 clones listed, about four fifths are singletons. Sequenced here: CD4+ or CD8+ T cells sorted from blood, sampled in a trial of the OX40 agonist ivuxolimab. The clonotype was recovered from an adult with an advanced solid tumor such as melanoma, head and neck, liver or kidney cancer.

CDR3 protein: CASSARGGSMPGELFF. CDR3 DNA: TGTGCCAGCAGCGCTCGAGGGGGGTCAATGCCCGGGGAGCTGTTTTTT. This chain joins TRBV11-3 and TRBJ2-2, with D perhaps assigned TRBD1 or TRBD2 (6 bases each). From germline, CDR1 is SGHNT and CDR2 YENEEA. The V gene lost 5 bases and the J gene lost 6 bases, with 19 bases spanning the gap. This CDR3 spans 16 amino acids.